The 3 T cell receptor beta chains presented below share a single source sample, sequenced in a study of blood T cell repertoires in COVID-19. The table came from immunoSEQ multiplex PCR; TCRdb's copy has only in-frame clones and leaves some out. The top ten clones hold approximately 1% of a sample with 350,000 to 400,000 clones, approximately 92% of them seen once. The sequencing sample was made of PBMCs or T cells enriched from blood (not recorded which). These TCRs come from a young man who had recovered from COVID-19.

The V gene is TRBV6-5, the J gene TRBJ1-6; TRBD1 agrees at 7 bases. CDR1 is MNHEY and CDR2 is SVGAGI in the germline V gene. This CDR3 comprises 15 residues. V shed 6 bases and J 7 bases; nucleotides not matched to a gene: 9. The CDR3: CASRPTGTANSPLHF. The CDR3 DNA reads TGTGCCAGCAGACCTACCGGGACAGCGAATTCACCCCTCCACTTT.

V is TRBV11-2 and J is TRBJ2-1; 8 nucleotides agree with TRBD2. Per the germline V gene, CDR1 is SGHAT and CDR2 is FQNNGV. Germline trimming cut 1 base from V and 7 bases from J; bases unmatched to any gene: 9. The CDR3 sequence is 16 residues long. The CDR3 region is CASSLGQLAGRNEQFF. In DNA, the CDR3 is TGTGCCAGCAGCTTAGGTCAGCTAGCGGGTAGAAATGAGCAGTTCTTC.

The rearrangement links TRBV12-3 or TRBV12-4 to TRBJ1-1; D is possibly TRBD1 (6 bases). V lost 5 bases and J lost 6, with 13 bases in between. This CDR3 is 13 amino acids long. As DNA, the CDR3 is TGTGCCAGCAGTGAACAGGGTATGTCTGAAGCTTTCTTT. It codes for CASSEQGMSEAFF.